This T cell receptor (beta chain) is from a study of blood T cell repertoires in COVID-19 (dated by TCRdb to about 2020). With respect to the entire study: The collaborator samples originated in the United States, Italy and Spain and spanned the acute and convalescent phases of COVID-19. The material from the prospective study consisted of cDNA or gDNA derived from T cells, B-cell-depleted T cells, or PBMCs. Subjects who had been exposed to COVID-19, were actively infected with it, or had recovered from it provided the deeply sampled blood TCRbeta repertoires that made up the dataset. A freely available public database, intended as a resource for researchers studying the immune response to SARS-CoV-2, is where the repertoires were released. Samples came from the ongoing ImmuneRACE study (first 160 participants) plus 1,254 subjects from 6 global collaborators. A de-identified subject ID, COVID-19 status, age in years and sex were almost always included in the sample metadata. Where available, HLA class I and class II types were obtained from metadata supplied by the sample provider rather than from assay-based typing.

V lost 2 bases and J lost 5 bases; the stretch between them is 15 bases long. The CDR3 sequence holds 15 residues, the cysteine and phenylalanine included. The sequence is cut down to CDR3 DNA, 45 bases in frame from base 1. CDR1 and CDR2, looked up from the germline V gene (reference sequence), are MNHEY and SMNVEV. Comments on this clone: Its antigen remains undetermined. The sample holds no much larger clone one base away, and base qualities are not on file.

The immunoSEQ Assay, a bias-controlled multiplex PCR, was used to amplify TCRbeta CDR3 regions from genomic DNA. In the source study's methods: Nucleated cell counts per sample were estimated from amplification of reference gene primers within the assay. Sequence reads were collapsed and filtered to measure the absolute abundance of every unique TCRbeta CDR3 rearrangement. For each sample, productive Simpson clonality was calculated as the square root of Simpson's diversity index over productive rearrangements. TCRdb limited this immuneACCESS table to in-frame rearrangements with V and J called. A share of clones is missing; checked studies link under half to unresolved V genes, and the rest is unexplained. V, J and clone size are those of that table, while D and trimming were read from the DNA. Across this sample there are under 250,000 clones, with almost 85% seen only once. Less than 6.5% of the sample lies in the top ten.

Here is what the overall study found, with its caveats: The quantity of clinical and demographic metadata differed by source and by participant and was supplied without curation.

At one collaborating source in Seattle, patients were enrolled during active infection and were followed longitudinally through the course of disease. The collaborating institutions used their own protocols to collect whole blood in K2EDTA tubes. Collaborator samples were shipped for TCRbeta analysis as frozen whole blood, isolated PBMCs, or DNA extracted from either sample type. This receptor was obtained from a man in his fifties with COVID-19, enrolled during active disease. Material for sequencing was peripheral blood. The chain uses TRBV27 and TRBJ1-1, with a tentative D gene TRBD1 over 5 matching bases. This receptor has the CDR3 CASSLIRGGGTEAFF. The base sequence is TGTGCCAGCAGTTTAATTCGGGGGGGAGGTACTGAAGCTTTCTTT.